This T cell receptor (beta chain) was recovered during a study of cytomegalovirus exposure and HLA in healthy donors. Primers: 60 Vbeta forward and 13 Jbeta reverse. Here immunoSEQ multiplex PCR was the method, and the copy in TCRdb shows in-frame clones only, minus some. The sample includes 150,000 to 170,000 clones, more than 75% of them seen just once. This TCR was sampled from a man aged 30 to 45 in good health and CMV-seropositive. The sequenced material came from PBMCs.

The CDR3 DNA reads TGTGCCAGCAGAGGGGGAGGGGCGACTTCGGACAAAAACATTCAGTACTTC. Protein: CASRGGGATSDKNIQYF. V usage is TRBV28 and J usage is TRBJ2-4; D might be TRBD2 (7 bases). CDR1 and CDR2 (germline): MDHEN, SYDVKM. Trimming removed 6 bases from V and 3 bases from J, with 21 bases in between. CDR3 length equals 17 residues.